This entry lists 25 T cell receptor beta chains sequenced from one sample in a study of T cells in Graves' hyperthyroidism and ophthalmopathy (dated by TCRdb to 2018 to 2020). Library method: multiplex PCR. Sequencing was performed on an Illumina HiSeq 2000. The TCR beta CDR3 regions were amplified from RNA transcripts. A first-round RT-PCR of the TCR CDR3 used the HTBI primer set with the Qiagen OneStep RT-PCR kit. TCRdb trimmed the raw reads at Q25, called clones with MiXCR and kept productive beta chains. Merged by CDR3 protein, the rows form single entries marked with the most common genes and DNA. Counted in this sample were 800,000 or so distinct CDR3 sequences; around 38% of them appeared once. In total, the top ten clones hold approximately 8.7% of the sample. Sequenced: blood. The receptors come from a man between 18 and 35 years old with Graves' hyperthyroidism.

This clonotype showed up just a few times. This chain links TRBV4-1 with TRBJ1-5; D gene unclear. Germline V gene sequence: CDR1 MGHRA, CDR2 YSYEKL. The CDR3 extends over 15 amino acids. V lost 1 base and J lost 5, with 12 bases in between. The CDR3 region is CASSQVSRTYQPQHF. CDR3 in DNA: TGCGCCAGCAGCCAAGTGTCCCGAACTTATCAGCCCCAGCATTTT.

This clonotype has a count of ten or more. The rearrangement links TRBV7-9 to TRBJ1-3; D gene ambiguous. In germline, CDR1 is SEHNR, CDR2 FQNEAQ (reference sequence). Trimming removed 10 bases from V and 1 base from J, with 11 bases in between. The CDR3 consists of 13 residues. The CDR3 protein is CAILHGSGNTIYF. The CDR3 nucleotides read TGTGCCATCCTACACGGGTCTGGAAACACCATATATTTT.

This clonotype was observed a handful of times. The genes are TRBV7-9 and TRBJ2-7; no reliable D call. V dropped 5 bases and J dropped 3 bases, with 14 bases sitting between them. The CDR3 runs to 14 residues. Germline CDR1 SEHNR, CDR2 FQNEAQ (reference sequence). CDR3 bases: TGTGCCAGCAGCGCCCACGGCCCCCTCTACGAGCAGTACTTC. Amino acids: CASSAHGPLYEQYF.

This clonotype was counted once. V gene TRBV25-1 combines with J gene TRBJ2-1, with D uncertain. This CDR3 is 15 amino acids long. The V gene lost 5 bases and the J gene lost 5 bases, with 16 bases spanning the gap. The germline gives CDR1 MGHDK, CDR2 SYGVNS. Written as DNA, the CDR3 is TGTGCCAGCAGTATCAAAAAGGACGGAAACAATGAGCAGTTCTTC. It specifies CASSIKKDGNNEQFF.

This sequence joins TRBV6-5 and TRBJ2-6; D is undetermined. This CDR3 region has 16 residues. V dropped 5 bases and J dropped 0 bases, with 11 bases sitting between them. CDR1 is MNHEY, CDR2 SVGAGI, per germline. The CDR3 DNA follows: TGTGCCAGCAGTCCATGGCTCAGCTCTGGGGCCAACGTCCTGACTTTC. Its protein product is CASSPWLSSGANVLTF.

There are a few counts of this clonotype. V and J are TRBV7-2 and TRBJ2-7; 7 nucleotides align to TRBD1. V shed 5 bases and J 3 bases; nucleotides not matched to a gene: 10. Germline V gives CDR1 SGHTA, CDR2 FQGNSA. The CDR3 runs to 15 residues. CDR3 sequence: CASSVSTGSVYEQYF. CDR3 nucleotides: TGTGCCAGCAGCGTTTCGACAGGGTCGGTCTACGAGCAGTACTTC.

This clonotype occurred many times. The rearrangement uses TRBV2 and TRBJ1-5, with 8 bases identical to TRBD1. This CDR3 comprises 15 residues. Trimming at V came to 4 bases and at J to 0 bases, leaving 2 bases not matched to a gene. Germline lookup yields CDR1 SNHLY and CDR2 FYNNEI. CDR3 DNA: TGTGCCAGCAGTGGACAGGGGTATAGCAATCAGCCCCAGCATTTT. Its protein product is CASSGQGYSNQPQHF.

The chain uses TRBV6-6 and TRBJ1-1; 7 positions match TRBD1. CDR3 size: 13 residues. From germline, CDR1 is MNHNY and CDR2 SVGAGI (reference sequence). Losses at the gene ends were 5 bases for V and 7 bases for J; bases not matched to a gene: 7. The CDR3 nucleotides are TGTGCCAGCAGTAACCCTACAGGGGATGAAGCTTTCTTT. Encoded protein: CASSNPTGDEAFF.

In its sample, this clonotype was seen many times. This chain joins TRBV29-1 and TRBJ2-7; D possibly corresponds to TRBD1 (6 bases). The V and J ends lost 1 base and 3 bases respectively, with 16 bases between them. This CDR3 has 15 residues. Germline V CDR1 and CDR2: SQVTM, ANQGSEA. The chain's CDR3 is CSVEGAGTPVYEQYF. The CDR3 nucleotides read TGCAGCGTTGAAGGAGCCGGGACACCGGTCTACGAGCAGTACTTC.

This sequence joins TRBV5-6 and TRBJ2-7, with TRBD2 matching 7 bases. After removal of 1 base from V and 3 bases from J, the junction contained 7 bases not matched to a gene. Per the germline V gene, CDR1 is SGHDT and CDR2 is YYEEEE. CDR3 size: 15 residues. This chain's CDR3 is CASSLFLAGLYEQYF. The CDR3 nucleotides read TGTGCCAGCAGCTTGTTCTTAGCGGGTCTCTACGAGCAGTACTTC.

The chain has TRBV10-3 and TRBJ1-6; weak D call: TRBD1 (5 bases). Between the trimmed V and J ends, which lost 1 base and 8 bases, there was a span of 6 bases. The CDR3 covers 13 residues. The V gene's germline CDR1 is ENHRY and CDR2 SYGVKD. CDR3 DNA sequence: TGTGCCATCAGTGAGTTCAGGGATTCACCCCTCCACTTT. Protein product: CAISEFRDSPLHF.

A word on this clonotype: This could be a read error, since a much larger clone is one nucleotide away. V usage is TRBV7-8 and J usage is TRBJ1-6; 7 nucleotides align to TRBD1. Germline V gene sequence: CDR1 SGHVS, CDR2 FQNEAQ. The CDR3 contains 17 residues. The CDR3 loop reads CASSTRGQQGNNPPLHF. CDR3 sequence (DNA): TGTGCCAGCAGCACCCGGGGGCAACAGGGGAATAATCCACCCCTCCACTTT.

This chain uses TRBV19 with TRBJ1-1; D might be TRBD1 (5 bases). V lost 2 bases and J 2 bases, leaving 12 bases between the germline ends. Per germline, CDR1 LNHDA and CDR2 SQIVND (reference sequence). This CDR3 has 15 amino acids. This chain's CDR3 is CASSIRGAANTEAFF. Here the CDR3 DNA reads TGTGCCAGTAGTATACGAGGGGCAGCTAACACTGAAGCTTTCTTT.

This clonotype was counted only a few times. J is TRBJ2-7 and V is TRBV20-1; D gene uncertain. CDR1 DFQATT and CDR2 SNEGSKA come from the germline V gene (reference sequence). This CDR3 is built from 13 residues. With 6 bases removed from V and 3 bases from J, the gap between germline ends came to 15 bases. The CDR3 coding sequence is TGCAGTGCCCCTGTGGGCAATTTCTACGAGCAGTACTTC. Translating it yields CSAPVGNFYEQYF.

The gene calls are TRBV4-1 and TRBJ2-7; 9 bases line up with TRBD1. This CDR3 comprises 15 residues. From germline, CDR1 is MGHRA and CDR2 YSYEKL. V shed 3 bases and J 3 bases; nucleotides not matched to a gene: 6. The CDR3 is CASSQGTGRVYEQYF. CDR3 nucleotides: TGCGCCAGCAGCCAGGGGACAGGGCGTGTCTACGAGCAGTACTTC.

This clonotype was seen more than once but under ten times. The CDR3 here is CASSLQTSGATYEQYF. The CDR3 DNA sequence: TGTGCCAGTAGTCTACAAACTAGCGGGGCGACCTACGAGCAGTACTTC. This chain links TRBV19 with TRBJ2-7, with 10 nucleotides matching TRBD2. Germline V lookup: CDR1 LNHDA, CDR2 SQIVND (reference sequence). The CDR3 consists of 16 residues. The V gene end was trimmed by 5 bases and the J gene end by 2 bases; junction bases not matched to a gene: 9.

This clonotype was seen just once. The chain recombines TRBV20-1 with TRBJ1-1; a possible D gene is TRBD1 (6 bases). Per germline, CDR1 DFQATT and CDR2 SNEGSKA (reference sequence). Trimming shortened V by 7 bases and J by 1 base, and 7 bases separated the two germline ends. The CDR3 length is 11 residues. The CDR3 protein is CSVTGNTEAFF. The CDR3 bases are TGCAGTGTGACAGGGAACACTGAAGCTTTCTTT.

This clonotype showed up just a few times. The chain combines TRBV20-1 with TRBJ2-7; possible D gene TRBD2, 6 bases. The CDR3 is 13 amino acids. The V end was cut by 6 bases, the J end by 0 bases, with 12 bases between. Germline CDR1 and CDR2: DFQATT and SNEGSKA (reference sequence). The CDR3 DNA follows: TGCAGTGCCGGGACTTTACGCTCCTACGAGCAGTACTTC. Protein product: CSAGTLRSYEQYF.

This clonotype was counted once. The rearrangement uses TRBV7-8 and TRBJ1-6; 7 nucleotides agree with TRBD1. Germline values: CDR1 SGHVS, CDR2 FQNEAQ. CDR3 size: 15 residues. Losses at the gene ends were 2 bases for V and 4 bases for J; bases not matched to a gene: 2. In DNA form, the CDR3 reads TGTGCCAGCAGCTTACCGGGACAGTATAATTCACCCCTCCACTTT. Residues: CASSLPGQYNSPLHF.

Worth noting for this clonotype: At one end the junction does not follow the germline gene, possibly because of a read error. J is TRBJ1-5 and V is TRBV7-8; D is ambiguous. CDR3 length equals 16 residues. Germline CDR1 is SGHVS and CDR2 is FQNEAQ. CDR3 in DNA: TGCGCCAGCAGCATATCATTCGAGGGTTTCGGTCAGCCCCAGCATTTT. Translating gives CASSISFEGFGQPQHF. The whole variable domain, filled in from reference TRBV7-8 and TRBJ1-5, reads GAGVSQSPRYKVAKRGQDVALRCDPISGHVSLFWYQQALGQGPEFLTYFQNEAQLDKSGLPSDRFFAERPEGSVSTLKIQRTQQEDSAVYLCASSISFEGFGQPQHFGDGTRLSIL.

The rearrangement joins TRBV12-5 to TRBJ2-7, with D unclear. Germline V gene lookup returns CDR1 LGHNT and CDR2 FRNRAP. Deletions cut 6 bases from V and 5 bases from J, with 8 bases between. The CDR3 totals 11 residues. The CDR3: CASGRFDEQYF. The CDR3 DNA is TGTGCTAGTGGCAGGTTCGACGAGCAGTACTTC. Variable domain in full (rest from reference TRBV12-5 and TRBJ2-7): DARVTQTPRHKVTEMGQEVTMRCQPILGHNTVFWYRQTMMQGLELLAYFRNRAPLDDSGMPKDRFSAEMPDATLATLKIQPSEPRDSAVYFCASGRFDEQYFGPGTRLTVT.

The CDR3 reads CAISPRTSGSYEQYF. The CDR3 DNA reads TGTGCCATCAGCCCCCGGACTAGCGGGAGTTACGAGCAGTACTTC. J is TRBJ2-7 and V is TRBV10-3; 13 nucleotides align to TRBD2. The V segment lost 6 bases and the J segment 4 bases; nucleotides outside the gene matches: 6. The CDR3 has 15 residues. Germline V gene sequence: CDR1 ENHRY, CDR2 SYGVKD.

The chain is built from TRBV2 and TRBJ1-5; D might be TRBD1 (6 bases). This CDR3 region has 15 residues. Germline V gene sequence: CDR1 SNHLY, CDR2 FYNNEI. V was trimmed by 8 bases and J by 4 bases, leaving 18 bases between them. CDR3 sequence (DNA): TGTGCCAGCTCACCAAGGGCAGGGGTTAATCAGCCCCAGCATTTT. Protein sequence: CASSPRAGVNQPQHF. Full variable domain (remainder filled in from reference TRBV2 and TRBJ1-5): EPEVTQTPSHQVTQMGQEVILRCVPISNHLYFYWYRQILGQKVEFLVSFYNNEISEKSEIFDDQFSVERPDGSNFTLKIRSTKLEDSAMYFCASSPRAGVNQPQHFGDGTRLSIL.

With regard to this clonotype: A much larger clone differs by one base, so this may be a read error. The rearrangement uses TRBV7-9 and TRBJ1-4; weak D call: TRBD1 (5 bases). The CDR3 runs to 14 residues. Germline CDR1 reads SEHNR; CDR2 reads FQNEAQ (reference sequence). V lost 4 bases and J 8 bases, leaving 14 bases between the germline ends. The CDR3 loop reads CASSSDAGREKLFF. In DNA, the CDR3 is TGTGCCAGCAGCTCAGACGCAGGGAGGGAAAAACTGTTTTTT.

Only a few counts were recorded for this clonotype. The chain combines TRBV9 with TRBJ2-7, with 7 bases aligning to TRBD1. Germline V gives CDR1 SGDLS, CDR2 YYNGEE. The CDR3 contains 14 residues. Trimming removed 4 bases from V and 1 base from J; junction bases left unmatched: 5. CDR3 nucleotides: TGTGCCAGCAGCCCCCAGGGGGATTCCTACGAGCAGTACTTC. Protein: CASSPQGDSYEQYF.